Below, 29 T cell receptor beta chains from the same sample are listed, as sequenced in a study of beta chain features in type 1 diabetes. General observations from the study: In all four CD4+ subsets, TCRB CDR3 length was significantly, moderately reduced in type 1 diabetes.

Reverse transcribing all isolated RNA meant expressed TCRB transcripts were sequenced. Produced via immunoSEQ multiplex PCR; TCRdb's table is partial and in-frame only. Among about 170,000 clones listed, almost 8% were seen once. Their antigens are not known. Sequences were obtained from central memory CD4+ T cells from blood. Receptors originate from a man younger than 35 with type 1 diabetes.

This chain joins TRBV19 and TRBJ1-5, with a weak D call TRBD1 (5 bases). The CDR3 runs 14 residues. The V end lost 3 bases, the J end lost 7 bases, and 13 bases lay between the germline ends. Germline-derived CDR1 and CDR2 are LNHDA and SQIVND (reference sequence). The CDR3 coding sequence is TGTGCCAGTAGTATTTCGCGGGGCGGGCAGCCCCAGCATTTT. This codes for CASSISRGGQPQHF.

The J gene is TRBJ2-4, the V gene TRBV7-9, with a tentative D call TRBD1 (6 bases). Trimming removed 1 base from V and 1 base from J, with 17 bases in between. The CDR3 is 18 residues long. The germline V gene has CDR1 SEHNR and CDR2 FQNEAQ (reference sequence). CDR3: CASSLEPWTVTAKNIQYF. CDR3 nucleotide sequence: TGTGCCAGCAGCTTAGAACCCTGGACAGTTACCGCCAAAAACATTCAGTACTTC.

The J gene is TRBJ1-6, the V gene TRBV18; D gene ambiguous. The ends were cut back, 3 bases at V and 6 bases at J, with 12 bases in the middle. The V gene's germline CDR1 is KGHSH and CDR2 LQKENI. The CDR3 loop spans 15 amino acids. The CDR3 here is CASSPSAVSNSPLHF. The CDR3, as DNA: TGTGCCAGCTCACCGTCTGCAGTGTCTAATTCACCCCTCCACTTT.

This chain links TRBV6-6 with TRBJ1-4; TRBD1 matches 10 bases. V was pared by 5 bases and J by 6 bases, with 0 bases of the junction left unmatched. The CDR3 totals 13 residues. CDR1 is MNHNY, CDR2 SVGAGI, per germline (reference sequence). The CDR3 region has the DNA TGTGCCAGCAGTGACAGGGGGCATGAAAAACTGTTTTTT. Its protein product is CASSDRGHEKLFF.

This clone was recorded a few times. V and J are TRBV7-2 and TRBJ2-7; a weak D match, TRBD2 (5 bases). There are 13 residues in the CDR3. The V end lost 10 bases, the J end lost 1 base, and 14 bases lay between the germline ends. Germline V gene sequence: CDR1 SGHTA, CDR2 FQGNSA. CDR3 in amino acids: CAIQWTFSYEQYF. The CDR3 nucleotides are TGTGCCATACAATGGACTTTTTCCTACGAGCAGTACTTC. The full variable domain, in which reference TRBV7-2 and TRBJ2-7 provide the parts outside the CDR3, is GAGVSQSPSNKVTEKGKDVELRCDPISGHTALYWYRQSLGQGLEFLIYFQGNSAPDKSGLPSDRFSAERTGGSVSTLTIQRTQQEDSAVYLCAIQWTFSYEQYFGPGTRLTVT.

The genes are TRBV19 and TRBJ1-5; 7 nucleotides line up with TRBD1. Losses at the gene ends were 10 bases for V and 4 bases for J; bases not matched to a gene: 10. Germline CDR1 reads LNHDA; CDR2 reads SQIVND (reference sequence). The CDR3 extends over 14 amino acids. This CDR3 reads CATKWTGENQPQHF. The DNA for the CDR3 is TGTGCCACGAAATGGACAGGCGAAAATCAGCCCCAGCATTTT.

This chain connects TRBV2 to TRBJ1-1; D call uncertain. Germline CDR1 reads SNHLY; CDR2 reads FYNNEI. The V end lost 6 bases, the J end lost 1 base, and 9 bases lay between the germline ends. The length of the CDR3 is 13 residues. CDR3 DNA sequence: TGTGCCAGCAGCCCAGAATCGAACACTGAAGCTTTCTTT. Protein product: CASSPESNTEAFF.

This rearrangement joins TRBV18 to TRBJ2-7, with D maybe TRBD2 (6 bases). Trimming removed 0 bases from V and 6 bases from J, with 12 bases in between. The CDR3 length is 14 residues. Germline assignment: CDR1 KGHSH and CDR2 LQKENI. CDR3 in amino acids: CASSPPAGTLEQYF. CDR3 nucleotides: TGTGCCAGCTCACCACCGGCAGGGACTCTCGAGCAGTACTTC.

The rearrangement links TRBV15 to TRBJ2-5; TRBD1 matches 8 bases. J gave up 4 bases and V 3 bases, and 7 bases lay outside the gene matches. Germline V gene data show CDR1 as LNHNV and CDR2 as YYDKDF (reference sequence). This CDR3 contains 15 residues. DNA of the CDR3: TGTGCCACCAGCAGGTCTTACGGACAGGGAGAGACCCAGTACTTC. Translation: CATSRSYGQGETQYF.

V is TRBV18 and J is TRBJ2-1; 10 bases align to TRBD1. The V gene's germline CDR1 is KGHSH and CDR2 LQKENI. V shed 3 bases and J 3 bases; nucleotides not matched to a gene: 8. This CDR3 has 17 residues. CDR3 DNA: TGTGCCAGCTCACCTCACGGGGGACAGGGGTACTACAATGAGCAGTTCTTC. Encoded protein: CASSPHGGQGYYNEQFF.

This clone occurred a few times. CDR3 DNA: TGTGCCTGGAGTGAGGGACAGCGACAGTTCTTC. Residues: CAWSEGQRQFF. The V call is TRBV30, the J call TRBJ2-1, with 7 bases aligning to TRBD1. From germline, CDR1 is GTSNPN and CDR2 SVGIG (reference sequence). V shed 1 base and J 13 bases; nucleotides not matched to a gene: 4. CDR3 size: 11 residues.

The CDR3 sequence is CAWSAGSWRGSGKNIQYF. In DNA, the CDR3 is TGTGCCTGGAGTGCCGGCAGTTGGCGGGGGAGTGGCAAAAACATTCAGTACTTC. The chain employs TRBV30 and TRBJ2-4, with TRBD2 identical over 7 bases. The CDR3 has 18 amino acids. V lost 1 base and J lost 3; bases outside the gene matches: 15. In germline, CDR1 is GTSNPN, CDR2 SVGIG (reference sequence).

J is TRBJ2-6 and V is TRBV7-8; 10 nucleotides align to TRBD2. Per the germline V gene, CDR1 is SGHVS and CDR2 is FQNEAQ. Germline trimming cut 5 bases from V and 0 bases from J; bases unmatched to any gene: 4. The CDR3 spans 17 residues. The CDR3 region is CASSVSGGNSGANVLTF. CDR3 DNA sequence: TGTGCCAGCAGCGTTAGCGGGGGGAACTCTGGGGCCAACGTCCTGACTTTC.

The chain is built from TRBV6-5 and TRBJ2-3, with D possibly matching TRBD1 (5 bases). In germline, CDR1 is MNHEY, CDR2 SVGAGI. The CDR3 is 12 residues long. V was clipped by 6 bases and J by 7 bases, with 11 bases between them. The CDR3 DNA reads as TGTGCCAGCAGGGGTCGGACATATACGCAGTATTTT. This translates into CASRGRTYTQYF.

This clone was counted only a few times. CDR3 sequence: CASRPPGVDYEQYF. Written as DNA, the CDR3 is TGTGCCAGCAGACCACCGGGGGTAGACTACGAGCAGTACTTC. V is TRBV6-6 and J is TRBJ2-7, with D possibly matching TRBD2 (6 bases). This CDR3 region has 14 residues. The V gene's germline CDR1 is MNHNY and CDR2 SVGAGI (reference sequence). Trimming left V 6 bases short and J 3 bases short, with 15 bases between.

The chain joins TRBV18 to TRBJ2-3; TRBD2 matches 10 bases. This CDR3 spans 15 amino acids. V lost 2 bases and J lost 4; bases outside the gene matches: 3. The germline V gene has CDR1 KGHSH and CDR2 LQKENI. As DNA, the CDR3 is TGTGCCAGCTCACCATCTAGCGGGAGTCCAGATACGCAGTATTTT. Translated: CASSPSSGSPDTQYF.

The V and J genes are TRBV6-1 and TRBJ2-7, with 8 bases lining up with TRBD1. The CDR3 extends over 17 amino acids. V dropped 1 base and J dropped 3; count of bases not matched to a gene: 11. Germline lookup yields CDR1 MNHNS and CDR2 SASEGT. The CDR3: CASSEGASGTGYYEQYF. The DNA for the CDR3 is TGTGCCAGCAGTGAAGGGGCCTCTGGGACAGGCTACTACGAGCAGTACTTC.

This clone was observed a handful of times. The V and J genes are TRBV28 and TRBJ2-5; weak D call: TRBD1 (6 bases). With 6 bases removed from V and 5 bases from J, the gap between germline ends came to 13 bases. CDR1 is MDHEN, CDR2 SYDVKM, per germline. CDR3 size: 13 residues. The CDR3 nucleotides read TGTGCCAGCAGCACAGGGACGGCCGAGACCCAGTACTTC. Translating it yields CASSTGTAETQYF. Full variable domain (outside the CDR3, taken from reference TRBV28 and TRBJ2-5): DVKVTQSSRYLVKRTGEKVFLECVQDMDHENMFWYRQDPGLGLRLIYFSYDVKMKEKGDIPEGYSVSREKKERFSLILESASTNQTSMYLCASSTGTAETQYFGPGTRLLVL.

This rearrangement joins TRBV4-3 to TRBJ1-2, with TRBD1 matching over 8 bases. CDR1 LGHNA and CDR2 YSLEER come from the germline V gene. The V segment lost 2 bases and the J segment 7 bases; nucleotides outside the gene matches: 9. This CDR3 spans 15 amino acids. CDR3 nucleotides: TGCGCCAGCAGCCAACTAAGTCAGGGGGCAGGTGGCTACACCTTC. Protein: CASSQLSQGAGGYTF.

The chain employs TRBV5-8 and TRBJ1-1, with D tentatively TRBD1 (5 bases). V lost 2 bases and J 2 bases, leaving 10 bases between the germline ends. Germline V CDR1 and CDR2: SGHTS, YDEGEE. The CDR3 covers 14 residues. The CDR3 protein is CASSLGGANTEAFF. The CDR3 nucleotides read TGTGCCAGCAGCTTAGGAGGGGCCAACACTGAAGCTTTCTTT.

This clone was picked up a small number of times. The V call is TRBV7-2, the J call TRBJ2-2; TRBD1 aligns across 7 bases. CDR1 is SGHTA and CDR2 is FQGNSA in the germline V gene. V lost 5 bases, J lost 5 bases, and 5 bases stayed unmatched. This CDR3 spans 14 amino acids. CDR3 coding DNA: TGTGCCAGCAGCGCCCGACAGGGAACCGGGGAGCTGTTTTTT. Protein product: CASSARQGTGELFF.

There are a few counts of this clone. This rearrangement joins TRBV4-2 to TRBJ2-5; TRBD2 agrees at 8 bases. The CDR3 contains 16 residues. Trimming cost V 1 base and J 0 bases; bases outside gene matches: 4. The V gene's germline CDR1 is LGHNA and CDR2 YNFKEQ. This CDR3 is CASSQVIAGNQETQYF. In DNA, the CDR3 is TGTGCCAGCAGCCAAGTAATAGCGGGAAACCAAGAGACCCAGTACTTC.

This clone occurred a few times. This sequence joins TRBV19 and TRBJ2-7, with D tentatively TRBD2 (5 bases). Per germline, CDR1 LNHDA and CDR2 SQIVND (reference sequence). Deletions cut 2 bases from V and 3 bases from J, with 8 bases between. The CDR3 has 13 residues. The CDR3 bases are TGTGCCAGTAGTATATCCGGGGTCTACGAGCAGTACTTC. This translates into CASSISGVYEQYF.

The rearrangement links TRBV28 to TRBJ2-6; no definite D call. The CDR3 is 14 amino acids. The germline CDR1 and CDR2 sequences are MDHEN and SYDVKM. V shed 6 bases and J shed 1 base, with 7 bases lying between them. CDR3 bases: TGTGCCAGCAGGGCTTCATCTGGGGCCAACGTCCTGACTTTC. Translating gives CASRASSGANVLTF.

CDR3 sequence: CASSPGTSGRETQYF. The CDR3 bases are TGTGCCAGCTCACCAGGGACTAGCGGGAGGGAGACCCAGTACTTC. The V and J genes are TRBV18 and TRBJ2-5; 15 nucleotides align to TRBD2. V lost 2 bases and J lost 5; bases outside the gene matches: 0. The CDR3 consists of 15 residues. CDR1 is KGHSH, CDR2 LQKENI, per germline. Together with reference TRBV18 and TRBJ2-5, the CDR3 gives the full variable domain: NAGVMQNPRHLVRRRGQEARLRCSPMKGHSHVYWYRQLPEEGLKFMVYLQKENIIDESGMPKERFSAEFPKEGPSILRIQQVVRGDSAAYFCASSPGTSGRETQYFGPGTRLLVL.

This clone turned up a few times. This rearrangement joins TRBV28 to TRBJ1-1; D is ambiguous. The CDR3 has 14 amino acids. With 7 bases removed from V and 0 bases from J, the gap between germline ends came to 12 bases. From germline, CDR1 is MDHEN and CDR2 SYDVKM. For the CDR3, the DNA is TGTGCCAGCACCACCTTGGGCATGAACACTGAAGCTTTCTTT. As protein: CASTTLGMNTEAFF.

The table lists this clone with a few counts. This chain connects TRBV15 to TRBJ2-2; D is ambiguous. Per the germline V gene, CDR1 is LNHNV and CDR2 is YYDKDF (reference sequence). The CDR3 extends over 15 amino acids. Trimming shortened V by 5 bases and J by 6 bases, and 16 bases separated the two germline ends. The CDR3: CATSVTPQASGELFF. The CDR3 region has the DNA TGTGCCACCAGCGTGACACCCCAGGCGTCCGGGGAGCTGTTTTTT. Combining the CDR3 with reference TRBV15 and TRBJ2-2 gives the whole variable domain DAMVIQNPRYQVTQFGKPVTLSCSQTLNHNVMYWYQQKSSQAPKLLFHYYDKDFNNEADTPDNFQSRRPNTSFCFLDIRSPGLGDTAMYLCATSVTPQASGELFFGEGSRLTVL.

The table lists this clone with a few counts. The chain couples TRBV19 to TRBJ1-5, with TRBD1 as a possible D gene (5 bases). This CDR3 is 13 amino acids long. Trimming removed 3 bases at V and 8 bases at J, with 11 bases between. Germline CDR1 is LNHDA and CDR2 is SQIVND (reference sequence). The CDR3 spells CASSMTVLEPQHF. The CDR3 DNA is TGTGCCAGTAGTATGACAGTACTTGAGCCCCAGCATTTT.

This clone was found many times. This CDR3 is CASSVQSAGTDTQYF. The CDR3 DNA sequence: TGTGCCAGCAGCGTACAAAGTGCAGGCACAGATACGCAGTATTTT. The rearrangement joins TRBV9 to TRBJ2-3; no definite D call. CDR3 length: 15 amino acids. Germline loops: CDR1 SGDLS, CDR2 YYNGEE. Trimming stripped 1 base from V and 1 base from J, with 10 bases between.